These 10 T cell receptor beta chains originate from one sample sequenced in a study of esophageal squamous cell carcinoma under preoperative chemotherapy. Each CDR3 protein is one row after TCRdb ran MiXCR on the PCR reads. The sample holds over 25,000 distinct CDR3 sequences; 40% to 65% are singletons and the top ten take roughly 25%. Described time point: after preoperative PTX-NDP chemotherapy. This sample was gathered from a patient given preoperative chemotherapy. The receptors stem from a human donor with esophageal squamous cell carcinoma. The donor label of this sample is uncertain.

The chain joins TRBV7-2 to TRBJ2-4, with 8 bases that match TRBD2. J was trimmed by 9 bases and V by 5 bases; bases with no gene match: 15. Germline V lookup: CDR1 SGHTA, CDR2 FQGNSA. The CDR3 contains 16 residues. CDR3 amino acids: CASSQAPGRAGGIQYF. CDR3 DNA sequence: TGTGCCAGCAGCCAGGCCCCCGGCCGGGCGGGGGGCATTCAGTACTTC.

The chain employs TRBV11-3 and TRBJ2-5, with a weak D call TRBD1 (5 bases). The DNA end is a closer match to TRBJ2-7, so the J assignment may be wrong. The CDR3 sequence is 11 residues long. Germline loops: CDR1 SGHNT, CDR2 YENEEA. The CDR3 reads CASSQGIEQYF. The CDR3 nucleotides read TGTGCCAGCAGCCAGGGCATCGAGCAGTACTTC.

This clonotype has more than one count but fewer than ten. J is TRBJ2-2 and V is TRBV4-1, with 9 bases that match TRBD2. The V and J ends lost 0 bases and 5 bases, in that order; junction bases with no gene match: 7. This CDR3 contains 17 residues. In germline, CDR1 is MGHRA, CDR2 YSYEKL. DNA for the CDR3: TGCGCCAGCAGCCAAGATCGGCTAGCGGGGATGACCGGGGAGCTGTTTTTT. It encodes CASSQDRLAGMTGELFF.

The chain couples TRBV12-3 or TRBV12-4 to TRBJ2-2, with D possibly being TRBD1 or TRBD2 (5 bases each). The CDR3 is 13 amino acids. V gave up 8 bases and J gave up 13 bases, with 20 bases separating them. Here the CDR3 reads CASQPVGTDTLFF. The CDR3 DNA sequence: TGTGCCAGCCAACCGGTGGGGACCGATACGCTGTTTTTT.

In this sample, this clonotype turned up a few times. This chain uses TRBV7-2 with TRBJ2-1; 7 positions agree with TRBD1. The CDR3 extends over 16 amino acids. The germline V gene has CDR1 SGHTA and CDR2 FQGNSA. Trimming at V came to 1 base and at J to 5 bases, leaving 8 bases not matched to a gene. CDR3 DNA sequence: TGTGCCAGCAGCTTAGACTCGACAGGGAGCAACAATGAGCAGTTCTTC. Its protein is CASSLDSTGSNNEQFF.

This clonotype was counted only a few times. V is TRBV5-6 and J is TRBJ2-2; no reliable D call. The CDR3 is 15 amino acids. Germline CDR1 and CDR2: SGHDT and YYEEEE. V was pared by 0 bases and J by 1 base, with 7 bases between. The CDR3 DNA reads as TGTGCCAGCAGCTTGGTTCAGTTGAACACCGGGGAGCTGTTTTTT. Its translation is CASSLVQLNTGELFF.

The chain recombines TRBV20-1 with TRBJ1-4; 8 nucleotides align to TRBD1. CDR1 is DFQATT and CDR2 is SNEGSKA in the germline V gene (reference sequence). This CDR3 is built from 13 residues. The trim removed 2 bases at V and 5 bases at J, leaving 1 base unmatched. This CDR3 reads CSARWTGNEKLFF. CDR3 bases: TGCAGTGCTAGATGGACAGGGAATGAAAAACTGTTTTTT.

The CDR3 nucleotides read TGCGCCAGCAGTGAGTCGTTAGGGCATGGCTACACCTTC. It is translated as CASSESLGHGYTF. The chain joins TRBV10-2 to TRBJ1-2; D remains unclear. The CDR3 has 13 residues. V gave up 0 bases and J gave up 6 bases, with 8 bases separating them. Germline CDR1 reads WSHSY; CDR2 reads SAAADI.

This clonotype appeared a single time. At one end, the junction sequence differs from germline, possibly due to a read error. This sequence joins TRBV27 and TRBJ2-3; D possibly matches TRBD1 or TRBD2 (7 bases each). CDR3 length: 16 residues. Germline V gives CDR1 MNHEY, CDR2 SMNVEV (reference sequence). CDR3 in amino acids: CVSRGMGGFGTDTQYF. CDR3 bases: TGTGTCAGCAGGGGGATGGGGGGGTTTGGCACAGATACCCAGTATTTT.

The chain joins TRBV6-5 to TRBJ2-3; TRBD2 matches 12 bases. Germline assignment: CDR1 MNHEY and CDR2 SVGAGI. The CDR3 has 17 amino acids. V was pared by 0 bases and J by 5 bases, with 6 bases of the junction left unmatched. CDR3 DNA: TGTGCCAGCAGTTACTCCGGACTAGCGGGACTGGGAGATACGCAGTATTTT. Translated, it gives CASSYSGLAGLGDTQYF.